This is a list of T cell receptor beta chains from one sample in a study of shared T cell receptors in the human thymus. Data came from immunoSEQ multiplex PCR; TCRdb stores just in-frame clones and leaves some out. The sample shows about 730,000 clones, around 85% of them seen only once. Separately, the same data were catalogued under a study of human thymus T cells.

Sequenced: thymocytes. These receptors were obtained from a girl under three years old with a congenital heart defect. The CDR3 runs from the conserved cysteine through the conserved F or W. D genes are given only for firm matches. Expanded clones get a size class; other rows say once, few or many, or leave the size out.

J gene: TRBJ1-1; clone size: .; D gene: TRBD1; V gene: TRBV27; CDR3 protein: CASSLSQGTGLTEAFF; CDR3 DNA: TGTGCCAGCAGTTTATCGCAGGGGACAGGGCTTACTGAAGCTTTCTTT
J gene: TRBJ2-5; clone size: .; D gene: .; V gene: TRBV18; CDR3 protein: CASSPHAYRDRETQYF; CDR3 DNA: TGTGCCAGCTCACCACATGCTTACAGGGATCGAGAGACCCAGTACTTC
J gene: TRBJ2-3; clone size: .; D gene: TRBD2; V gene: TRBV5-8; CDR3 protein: CAKLAGNTDTQYF; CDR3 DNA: TGTGCCAAACTAGCGGGGAACACAGATACGCAGTATTTT
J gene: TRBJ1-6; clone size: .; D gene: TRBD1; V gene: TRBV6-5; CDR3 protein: CASSSKGGANLSPLHF; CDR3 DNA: TGTGCCAGCAGTTCAAAAGGGGGCGCGAATCTTTCACCCCTCCACTTT
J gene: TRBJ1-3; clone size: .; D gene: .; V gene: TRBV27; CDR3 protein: CASGRGLGNTIYF; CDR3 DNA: TGTGCCAGCGGGCGGGGGCTCGGAAACACCATATATTTT
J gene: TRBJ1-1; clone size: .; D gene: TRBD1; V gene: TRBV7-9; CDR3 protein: CASSSPARDRGGTEAFF; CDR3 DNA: TGTGCCAGCAGCTCCCCCGCACGGGACAGGGGAGGGACTGAAGCTTTCTTT
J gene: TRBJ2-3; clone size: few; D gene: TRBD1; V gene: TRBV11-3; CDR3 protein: CASSRGQGFADTQYF; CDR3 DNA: TGTGCCAGCAGCCGGGGACAGGGGTTTGCAGATACGCAGTATTTT
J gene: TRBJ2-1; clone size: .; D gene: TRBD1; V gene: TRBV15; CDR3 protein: CATSPAPDRVAYNEQFF; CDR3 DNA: TGTGCCACCAGCCCGGCCCCCGACAGGGTGGCCTACAATGAGCAGTTCTTC
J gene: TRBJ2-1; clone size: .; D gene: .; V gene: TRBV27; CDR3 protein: CASMARVGNEQFF; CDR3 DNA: TGTGCCAGCATGGCCAGGGTTGGCAATGAGCAGTTCTTC
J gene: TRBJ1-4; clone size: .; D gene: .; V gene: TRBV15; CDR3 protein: CATSRHQRAPNEKLFF; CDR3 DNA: TGTGCCACCAGCAGGCATCAGAGGGCACCAAATGAAAAACTGTTTTTT
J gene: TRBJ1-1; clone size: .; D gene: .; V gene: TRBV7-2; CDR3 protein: CASSFIKNTEAFF; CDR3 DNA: TGTGCCAGCAGCTTTATTAAGAACACTGAAGCTTTCTTT
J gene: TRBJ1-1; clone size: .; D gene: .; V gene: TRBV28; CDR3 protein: CASRSSGDGRGNTEAFF; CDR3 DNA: TGTGCCAGCAGATCAAGTGGGGACGGGCGGGGGAACACTGAAGCTTTCTTT
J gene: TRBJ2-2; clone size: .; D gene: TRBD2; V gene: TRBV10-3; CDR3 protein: CAIGRERGGPAGELFF; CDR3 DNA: TGTGCCATCGGCCGCGAGCGGGGGGGCCCCGCCGGGGAGCTGTTTTTT
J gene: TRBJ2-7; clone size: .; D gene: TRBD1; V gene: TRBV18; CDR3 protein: CASSPNYRLDRVPEWLDYEQYF; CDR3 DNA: TGTGCCAGCTCACCTAACTATCGGTTGGACAGGGTCCCCGAGTGGTTGGACTACGAGCAGTACTTC
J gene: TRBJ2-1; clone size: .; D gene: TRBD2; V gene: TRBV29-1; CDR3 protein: CSVGLAGNPSYNEQFF; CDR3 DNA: TGCAGCGTCGGACTAGCGGGGAACCCCTCCTACAATGAGCAGTTCTTC
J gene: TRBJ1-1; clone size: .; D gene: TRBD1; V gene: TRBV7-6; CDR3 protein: CASSKPGQQTMNTEAFF; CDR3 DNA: TGTGCCAGCAGCAAGCCGGGACAGCAGACGATGAACACTGAAGCTTTCTTT
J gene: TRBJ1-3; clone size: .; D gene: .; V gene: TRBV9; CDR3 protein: CASSAHRFSYDSRSGNTIYF; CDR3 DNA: TGTGCCAGCAGCGCCCACCGATTTAGCTATGACAGTCGCTCTGGAAACACCATATATTTT
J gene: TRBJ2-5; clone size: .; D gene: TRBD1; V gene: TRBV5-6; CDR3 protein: CASTVRDRGSQETQYF; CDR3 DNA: TGTGCCAGCACCGTCCGCGACAGGGGGTCCCAAGAGACCCAGTACTTC
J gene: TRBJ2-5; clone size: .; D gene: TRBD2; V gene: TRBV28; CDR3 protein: CASSPGLETEETQYF; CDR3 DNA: TGTGCCAGCAGTCCGGGACTAGAAACCGAAGAGACCCAGTACTTC
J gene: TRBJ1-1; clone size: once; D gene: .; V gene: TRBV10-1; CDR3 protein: CASSPVPNTEAFF; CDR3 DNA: TGCGCCAGCAGTCCCGTCCCTAACACTGAAGCTTTCTTT
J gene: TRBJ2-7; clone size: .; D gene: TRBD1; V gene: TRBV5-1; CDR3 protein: CASSSLQGSYEQYF; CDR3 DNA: TGCGCCAGCAGCTCCTTACAGGGGTCCTACGAGCAGTACTTC
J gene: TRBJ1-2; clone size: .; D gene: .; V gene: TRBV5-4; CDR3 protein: CASSSGGGTNYGYTF; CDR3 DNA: TGTGCCAGCAGCTCCGGGGGGGGCACAAACTATGGCTACACCTTC
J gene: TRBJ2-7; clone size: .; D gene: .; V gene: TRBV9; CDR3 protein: CASSARAGAYEQYF; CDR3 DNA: TGTGCCAGCAGCGCACGGGCCGGGGCCTACGAGCAGTACTTC
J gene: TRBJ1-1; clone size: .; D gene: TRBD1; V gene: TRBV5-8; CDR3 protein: CASRGDSQAFF; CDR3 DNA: TGTGCCAGCCGCGGGGACAGCCAAGCTTTCTTT
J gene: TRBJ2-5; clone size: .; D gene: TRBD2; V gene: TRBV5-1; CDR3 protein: CASSFWTIGGAKTQYF; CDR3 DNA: TGCGCCAGCAGCTTTTGGACGATCGGGGGGGCGAAGACCCAGTACTTC
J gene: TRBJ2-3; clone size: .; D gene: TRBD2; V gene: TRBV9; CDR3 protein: CASSVRSGGGTDF; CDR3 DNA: TGTGCCAGCAGCGTAAGGAGCGGGGGGGGCACGGATTTT
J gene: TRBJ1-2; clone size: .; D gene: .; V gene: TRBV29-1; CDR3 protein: CSVEQWPPYGYTF; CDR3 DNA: TGCAGCGTTGAACAGTGGCCGCCTTATGGCTACACCTTC
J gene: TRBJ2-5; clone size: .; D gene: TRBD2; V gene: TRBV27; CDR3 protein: CASSGPRASGVMKTQYF; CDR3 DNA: TGTGCCAGCAGTGGCCCGCGGGCTAGCGGGGTGATGAAGACCCAGTACTTC
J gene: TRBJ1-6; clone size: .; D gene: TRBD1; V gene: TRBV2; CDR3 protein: CASSRSPGQSNSPLHF; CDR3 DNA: TGTGCCAGCAGCCGGAGCCCGGGACAGTCAAATTCACCCCTCCACTTT
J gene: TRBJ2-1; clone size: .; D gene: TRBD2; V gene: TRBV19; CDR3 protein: CASSVANRGLERTVDEQFF; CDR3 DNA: TGTGCCAGTAGTGTAGCCAATCGAGGACTAGAGAGAACAGTCGATGAGCAGTTCTTC
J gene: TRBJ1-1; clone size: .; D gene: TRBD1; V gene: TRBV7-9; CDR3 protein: CASSLGQGMATDTEAFF; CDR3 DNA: TGTGCCAGCAGTTTGGGACAGGGAATGGCCACGGACACTGAAGCTTTCTTT
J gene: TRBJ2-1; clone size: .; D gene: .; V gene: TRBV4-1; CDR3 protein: CASSQDPARHSYNEQFF; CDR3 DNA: TGCGCCAGCAGCCAAGATCCCGCGCGGCACTCCTACAATGAGCAGTTCTTC
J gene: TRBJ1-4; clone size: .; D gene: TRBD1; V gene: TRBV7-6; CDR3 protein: CASSPTAPDRGDEKLFF; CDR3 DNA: TGTGCCAGCAGCCCCACCGCCCCGGACAGGGGTGATGAAAAACTGTTTTTT
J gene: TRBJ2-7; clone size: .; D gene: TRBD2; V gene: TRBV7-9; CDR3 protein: CASSQRGPSYEQYF; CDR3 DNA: TGTGCCAGCAGCCAGCGGGGCCCCTCCTACGAGCAGTACTTC
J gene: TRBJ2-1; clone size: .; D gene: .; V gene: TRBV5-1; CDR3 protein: CASSFQTREYNEQFF; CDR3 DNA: TGCGCCAGCAGCTTTCAGACTAGGGAGTACAATGAGCAGTTCTTC
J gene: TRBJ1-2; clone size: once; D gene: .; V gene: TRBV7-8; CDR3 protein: CASSPRLGGVANYGYTF; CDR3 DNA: TGTGCCAGCAGCCCCAGGTTGGGGGGGGTGGCTAACTATGGCTACACCTTC
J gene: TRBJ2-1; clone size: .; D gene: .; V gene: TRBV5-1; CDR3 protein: CASSLHADNSYNEQFF; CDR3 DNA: TGCGCCAGCAGCCTGCACGCGGATAACTCCTACAATGAGCAGTTCTTC
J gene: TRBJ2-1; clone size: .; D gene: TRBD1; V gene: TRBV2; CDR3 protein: CASAGRQGAWDEQFF; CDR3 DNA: TGTGCCAGCGCCGGAAGACAGGGGGCTTGGGATGAGCAGTTCTTC
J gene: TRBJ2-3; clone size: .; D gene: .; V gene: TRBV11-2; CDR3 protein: CASSLVILDGTDTQYF; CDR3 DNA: TGTGCCAGCAGCTTAGTAATACTAGATGGCACAGATACGCAGTATTTT
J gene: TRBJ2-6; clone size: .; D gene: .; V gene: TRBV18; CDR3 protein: CASSPPGSSNVLTF; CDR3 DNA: TGTGCCAGCTCACCTCCCGGGTCCTCCAACGTCCTGACTTTC